Listed below are T cell receptor beta chains from one sample, sequenced in a study of cytomegalovirus exposure and HLA in healthy donors. The data were produced by immunoSEQ multiplex PCR, yet TCRdb's version contains in-frame clones alone and is incomplete. The sample carries about 150,000 clones, roughly 80% recorded once. The sequenced material came from PBMCs. These receptors all come from a male donor in good health and CMV-seronegative. CDR3s include the opening cysteine and the closing phenylalanine or tryptophan. The order of the fields is clone size, J gene, D gene, V gene, CDR3 DNA, CDR3 protein. A D gene is named only where the DNA matches it firmly. Clone size appears in some rows only: once, few, many, or a class for an expanded clone.

abundance: once
j_gene: TRBJ2-5
d_gene: .
v_gene: TRBV18
CDR3nt: TGTGCCAGCTCACTCTTCACAGTGCCCTCCCAGGGAGGAGAGACCCAGTACTTC
CDR3aa: CASSLFTVPSQGGETQYF

abundance: .
j_gene: TRBJ2-1
d_gene: .
v_gene: TRBV5-1
CDR3nt: TGCGCCAGCAGTTTTAGCGGCTCCTACAATGAGCAGTTCTTC
CDR3aa: CASSFSGSYNEQFF

abundance: .
j_gene: TRBJ1-5
d_gene: .
v_gene: TRBV28
CDR3nt: TGTGCCAGCAGTGCCGACCGGGATGAGGGTCAGCCCCAGCATTTT
CDR3aa: CASSADRDEGQPQHF

abundance: .
j_gene: TRBJ1-1
d_gene: .
v_gene: TRBV9
CDR3nt: TGTGCCAGCAGCGTATCGGGACAACACACTGAAGCTTTCTTT
CDR3aa: CASSVSGQHTEAFF

abundance: few
j_gene: TRBJ2-7
d_gene: .
v_gene: TRBV7-9
CDR3nt: TGTGCCAGCAGCTTCCGGGGTAAGGACGAGCAGTACTTC
CDR3aa: CASSFRGKDEQYF

abundance: .
j_gene: TRBJ2-2
d_gene: TRBD1
v_gene: TRBV5-1
CDR3nt: TGCGCCAGCAGCTTTCGGACAGGGGGCCCCGGGGAGCTGTTTTTT
CDR3aa: CASSFRTGGPGELFF

abundance: once
j_gene: TRBJ2-5
d_gene: .
v_gene: TRBV7-9
CDR3nt: TGTGCCAGCAGCTTTTACGGAGCGCAAGAGACCCAGTACTTC
CDR3aa: CASSFYGAQETQYF

abundance: .
j_gene: TRBJ2-1
d_gene: TRBD2
v_gene: TRBV4-1
CDR3nt: TGCGCCAGCAGCCATCTAGCGGGGGGGCCAGGGGTGAATGAGCAGTTCTTC
CDR3aa: CASSHLAGGPGVNEQFF

abundance: .
j_gene: TRBJ2-1
d_gene: TRBD2
v_gene: TRBV25-1
CDR3nt: TGTGCCAGCAGTGATACTAGCGGACTTTACAATGAGCAGTTCTTC
CDR3aa: CASSDTSGLYNEQFF

abundance: .
j_gene: TRBJ2-3
d_gene: .
v_gene: TRBV4-3
CDR3nt: TGCGCCAGCAGCCAGACCCGGGGCACAGATACGCAGTATTTT
CDR3aa: CASSQTRGTDTQYF

abundance: .
j_gene: TRBJ1-2
d_gene: .
v_gene: TRBV7-2
CDR3nt: TGTGCCAGCAGCCTAGAGTCCGGCAGGCAATATGGCTACACCTTC
CDR3aa: CASSLESGRQYGYTF

abundance: .
j_gene: TRBJ1-3
d_gene: .
v_gene: TRBV28
CDR3nt: TGTGCCAGCAGGATACAGCTCTCTGGAAACACCATATATTTT
CDR3aa: CASRIQLSGNTIYF

abundance: .
j_gene: TRBJ2-6
d_gene: TRBD1
v_gene: TRBV29-1
CDR3nt: TGCGGCGTTGAAGGGGACAGGGATGGGGCCAACGTCCTGACTTTC
CDR3aa: CGVEGDRDGANVLTF

abundance: .
j_gene: TRBJ2-7
d_gene: TRBD1
v_gene: TRBV25-1
CDR3nt: TGTGCCAGCAGTGAACCGGGACAGGGGAGGCACGAGCAGTACTTC
CDR3aa: CASSEPGQGRHEQYF

abundance: .
j_gene: TRBJ2-1
d_gene: TRBD1
v_gene: TRBV7-3
CDR3nt: TGTGCCAGCAGCTTAAGGAGCGGGACAGGGGGCGATTCTGAGCAGTTCTTC
CDR3aa: CASSLRSGTGGDSEQFF

abundance: .
j_gene: TRBJ2-3
d_gene: TRBD2
v_gene: TRBV29-1
CDR3nt: TGCAGCGTTGACTACGAACAACTAGCGGGATTTATAGATACGCAGTATTTT
CDR3aa: CSVDYEQLAGFIDTQYF

abundance: .
j_gene: TRBJ2-1
d_gene: .
v_gene: TRBV13
CDR3nt: TGTGCCAGCAGCCCCACCGGGGAAGAAAGGAACAATGAGCAGTTCTTC
CDR3aa: CASSPTGEERNNEQFF